Following are 31 T cell receptor beta chains from one sample sequenced in a study of blood T cell repertoires in COVID-19. Clones were sequenced by immunoSEQ multiplex PCR, and TCRdb holds only the in-frame ones, with some missing. The sample comprises 200,000 to 300,000 clones, over 80% of which are singletons, and around 5.5% rests with the top ten. The sample comprised peripheral blood. The receptors were sampled from a human donor in a cohort sampled during active COVID-19.

Only a few counts were recorded for this clone. V gene TRBV3-1 (or the pseudogene TRBV3-2) combines with J gene TRBJ1-1, with D perhaps matching TRBD1 (6 bases). The ends were cut back, 8 bases at V and 10 bases at J, with 17 bases in the middle. Germline V CDR1 and CDR2: LGHDT, YNNKEL (reference sequence). The CDR3 totals 12 residues. The CDR3 region is CASGIQGGRAFF. DNA for the CDR3: TGTGCCAGCGGGATACAGGGCGGTCGAGCTTTCTTT.

The chain combines TRBV4-1 with TRBJ1-4; weak D call: TRBD1 (5 bases). The ends were cut back, 4 bases at V and 6 bases at J, with 12 bases in the middle. Germline CDR1 reads MGHRA; CDR2 reads YSYEKL. The CDR3 extends over 14 amino acids. CDR3: CASSLRQLDEKLFF. The CDR3 DNA reads TGCGCCAGCAGCCTTCGACAGTTGGATGAAAAACTGTTTTTT.

CDR3 region: CASSERLISTDTQYF. CDR3 coding DNA: TGTGCCAGCAGCGAAAGACTGATCAGCACAGATACGCAGTATTTT. The chain links TRBV5-6 to TRBJ2-3; unclear D gene. Germline-derived CDR1 and CDR2 are SGHDT and YYEEEE. V was shortened by 4 bases and J by 0 bases, with 12 bases between the two germline ends. CDR3 length: 15 amino acids.

V usage is TRBV5-8 and J usage is TRBJ1-5; possibly TRBD1 for D (6 bases). The V gene lost 4 bases and the J gene lost 10 bases, with 21 bases spanning the gap. The CDR3 consists of 15 residues. The germline gives CDR1 SGHTS, CDR2 YDEGEE. CDR3 residues: CASSHAVGAVQPQHF. In DNA form, the CDR3 reads TGTGCCAGCAGCCACGCGGTGGGGGCCGTTCAACCCCAGCATTTT.

The gene calls are TRBV6-5 and TRBJ2-6; 9 bases are a match to TRBD1. Trimming took 6 bases from V and 2 from J; bases not matched to a gene: 2. The germline gives CDR1 MNHEY, CDR2 SVGAGI. The CDR3 is made up of 15 amino acids. The CDR3 here is CASRQGATGANVLTF. The CDR3 coding sequence is TGTGCCAGCAGACAGGGGGCAACTGGGGCCAACGTCCTGACTTTC.

This chain connects TRBV7-2 to TRBJ2-3; 12 nucleotides align to TRBD2. The CDR3 is made up of 19 amino acids. Germline lookup yields CDR1 SGHTA and CDR2 FQGNSA. V lost 5 bases, J lost 3 bases, and 15 bases stayed unmatched. DNA of the CDR3: TGTGCCAGCAGCAAACGATCCCTTACTAGCGGGGGGAGGACAGATACGCAGTATTTT. Its translation: CASSKRSLTSGGRTDTQYF.

The chain joins TRBV5-5 to TRBJ2-7, with a weak D call TRBD1 (5 bases). The CDR3 totals 15 residues. V was pared by 1 base and J by 2 bases, with 13 bases between. CDR1 is SGHKS and CDR2 is YYEKEE in the germline V gene (reference sequence). The CDR3 DNA is TGTGCCAGCAGCTTGAGTGAAGGGGATACCTACGAGCAGTACTTC. It yields the protein CASSLSEGDTYEQYF.

The rearrangement uses TRBV7-2 and TRBJ1-5; TRBD1 agrees at 8 bases. The CDR3 has 14 residues. V was clipped by 4 bases and J by 2 bases; unmatched bases: 1. Germline values: CDR1 SGHTA, CDR2 FQGNSA. The CDR3 nucleotides are TGTGCCAGCAGCTCGGACAGGGGCAATCAGCCCCAGCATTTT. Protein sequence: CASSSDRGNQPQHF.

The genes are TRBV9 and TRBJ1-1; D remains ambiguous. The V and J ends lost 1 base and 1 base respectively, with 8 bases between them. CDR1 and CDR2 (germline): SGDLS, YYNGEE. CDR3 length equals 14 residues. Here the CDR3 DNA reads TGTGCCAGCAGCGTAAACAGCCAGAACACTGAAGCTTTCTTT. Encoded protein: CASSVNSQNTEAFF.

The gene calls are TRBV4-2 and TRBJ1-1; 10 bases are a match to TRBD1. CDR1 is LGHNA and CDR2 is YNFKEQ in the germline V gene. The ends lost 8 bases at V and 4 bases at J; junction bases unmatched: 22. The CDR3 covers 19 residues. The CDR3 coding sequence is TGTGCCAGCCGGGCAGGAATTACCGGGACAGGGGTGTTTCGCACTGAAGCTTTCTTT. Translating gives CASRAGITGTGVFRTEAFF.

The chain carries TRBV29-1 and TRBJ1-4; possibly TRBD1 for D (5 bases). V was cut by 6 bases and J by 2 bases, with 10 bases left in between. The germline V gene has CDR1 SQVTM and CDR2 ANQGSEA. This CDR3 contains 13 residues. CDR3 loop: CSVCRDTNEKLFF. The CDR3, as DNA: TGCAGCGTATGCAGGGATACTAATGAAAAACTGTTTTTT.

The CDR3 here is CASSLDPSGSYNEQFF. The CDR3 region has the DNA TGTGCCAGCAGCTTAGACCCTAGCGGCTCCTACAATGAGCAGTTCTTC. The chain combines TRBV11-2 with TRBJ2-1, with 7 positions matching TRBD2. The CDR3 has 16 residues. Germline-derived CDR1 and CDR2 are SGHAT and FQNNGV. The V segment lost 0 bases and the J segment 0 bases; nucleotides outside the gene matches: 2.

In its sample, this clone was seen once. V is TRBV7-6 and J is TRBJ1-3, with D maybe TRBD1 (6 bases). The CDR3 consists of 16 residues. V was shortened by 4 bases and J by 3 bases, with 16 bases between the two germline ends. CDR1 is SGHVS, CDR2 FNYEAQ, per germline. CDR3 region: CASSSPTGSGGNTIYF. The CDR3 DNA reads as TGTGCCAGCAGCTCGCCGACAGGCTCGGGTGGAAACACCATATATTTT.

J is TRBJ2-1 and V is TRBV5-5, with D tentatively TRBD1 (6 bases). The length of the CDR3 is 16 residues. CDR1 is SGHKS and CDR2 is YYEKEE in the germline V gene (reference sequence). V gave up 4 bases and J gave up 1 base, with 15 bases separating them. CDR3 protein: CASSPGERTSYNEQFF. The CDR3 DNA reads as TGTGCCAGCAGCCCAGGGGAGAGGACGTCCTACAATGAGCAGTTCTTC.

In this sample, this clone turned up once. This chain connects TRBV10-2 to TRBJ2-7, with 9 bases identical to TRBD2. V lost 2 bases to trimming and J lost 6 bases; unmatched junction nucleotides: 5. The CDR3 is 14 residues long. CDR1 WSHSY and CDR2 SAAADI come from the germline V gene. The CDR3 is CASSEAGGRAEQYF. The CDR3 DNA is TGCGCCAGCAGTGAGGCAGGCGGGAGGGCCGAGCAGTACTTC.

This clone appeared a single time. J is TRBJ2-2 and V is TRBV19; TRBD1 matches 7 bases. V shed 3 bases, J shed 0 bases, and the junction held 1 base outside the gene matches. The CDR3 contains 15 residues. Germline V lookup: CDR1 LNHDA, CDR2 SQIVND (reference sequence). CDR3 coding DNA: TGTGCCAGTAGTATGGGACAGACGAACACCGGGGAGCTGTTTTTT. Translated, it gives CASSMGQTNTGELFF.

V is TRBV6-4 and J is TRBJ1-2; TRBD1 aligns across 9 bases. J lost 2 bases, V lost 6 bases, and 4 bases had no gene match. The CDR3 extends over 14 amino acids. CDR1 MRHNA and CDR2 SNTAGT come from the germline V gene. In nucleotides, the CDR3 is TGTGCCAGCAGCGCCGGGACAGGGAACTATGGCTACACCTTC. Protein: CASSAGTGNYGYTF.

This clone has just a few counts. The chain is built from TRBV6-1 and TRBJ1-6, with TRBD1 identical over 9 bases. The CDR3 is 15 residues long. CDR1 MNHNS and CDR2 SASEGT come from the germline V gene. Trimming cost V 3 bases and J 8 bases; bases outside gene matches: 5. The CDR3 reads CASSDGQGRDSPLHF. CDR3 bases: TGTGCCAGCAGTGATGGACAGGGGAGGGATTCACCCCTCCACTTT.

The rearrangement links TRBV2 to TRBJ2-1; weak D call: TRBD2 (6 bases). CDR1 and CDR2 from the germline V gene are SNHLY and FYNNEI. CDR3 length: 13 residues. Trimming pared 8 bases from V and 10 bases from J, leaving 18 bases between. The CDR3: CASSGRLVWEQFF. The CDR3 DNA reads TGTGCCAGCTCTGGCCGACTAGTATGGGAGCAGTTCTTC.

The chain is built from TRBV14 and TRBJ2-1; TRBD2 aligns across 9 bases. From germline, CDR1 is SGHDN and CDR2 FVKESK. V lost 2 bases to trimming and J lost 4 bases; unmatched junction nucleotides: 3. The CDR3 consists of 15 residues. The CDR3 protein is CASSQQAGGYNEQFF. CDR3 coding DNA: TGTGCCAGCAGCCAACAAGCGGGGGGATACAATGAGCAGTTCTTC.

The chain is built from TRBV28 and TRBJ2-7; maybe TRBD1 (6 bases). This CDR3 region has 12 residues. Looked up from germline, CDR1 is MDHEN and CDR2 is SYDVKM. The V end lost 6 bases, the J end lost 5 bases, and 11 bases lay between the germline ends. CDR3 residues: CASSNQGNEQYF. Written as DNA, the CDR3 is TGTGCCAGCAGCAACCAGGGGAACGAGCAGTACTTC.

The V and J genes are TRBV6-1 and TRBJ2-1; D gene unclear. V was cut by 3 bases and J by 7 bases, with 10 bases left in between. CDR1 and CDR2 (germline): MNHNS, SASEGT. The CDR3 has 13 amino acids. CDR3 nucleotides: TGTGCCAGCAGTGAGATGGCCGGGAATGAGCAGTTCTTC. This gives the protein CASSEMAGNEQFF.

In its sample, this clone was seen once. The chain recombines TRBV19 with TRBJ2-3, with D tentatively TRBD2 (6 bases). Germline V CDR1 and CDR2: LNHDA, SQIVND (reference sequence). Trimming removed 0 bases at V and 1 base at J, with 8 bases between. The CDR3 length is 15 residues. CDR3 amino acids: CASSIEASGTDTQYF. CDR3 in DNA: TGTGCCAGTAGTATAGAGGCTAGCGGCACAGATACGCAGTATTTT.

The CDR3 loop reads CASSLELPGLGHYEQYF. The CDR3 DNA reads TGTGCCAGCAGCCTCGAACTTCCGGGACTAGGTCACTACGAGCAGTACTTC. The chain is built from TRBV9 and TRBJ2-7; 8 bases are a match to TRBD2. The CDR3 is 17 residues long. The J segment lost 3 bases and the V segment lost 4 bases, leaving 15 bases of the junction unmatched. Germline V CDR1 and CDR2: SGDLS, YYNGEE.

J is TRBJ1-6 and V is TRBV2; D might be TRBD1 (5 bases). The germline gives CDR1 SNHLY, CDR2 FYNNEI. The CDR3 totals 14 residues. Trimming pared 7 bases from V and 2 bases from J, leaving 9 bases between. CDR3 sequence reads: CASIGDPYNSPLHF. CDR3 DNA: TGTGCCAGCATAGGGGATCCCTATAATTCACCCCTCCACTTT.

CDR3 in DNA: TGTGCCAGCAGCTCGCCTAGGGACGTTGGGGGGGAGAGGAATGAGCAGTTCTTC. It specifies CASSSPRDVGGERNEQFF. The chain links TRBV7-9 to TRBJ2-1, with TRBD2 matching 7 bases. The junction had 19 bases not matched to a gene; V was cut back by 4 bases and J by 7 bases. Germline assignment: CDR1 SEHNR and CDR2 FQNEAQ (reference sequence). CDR3 length: 18 residues. Combining the CDR3 with reference TRBV7-9 and TRBJ2-1 gives the whole variable domain DTGVSQNPRHKITKRGQNVTFRCDPISEHNRLYWYRQTLGQGPEFLTYFQNEAQLEKSRLLSDRFSAERPKGSFSTLEIQRTEQGDSAMYLCASSSPRDVGGERNEQFFGPGTRLTVL.

The chain couples TRBV7-3 to TRBJ1-1; tentative D call: TRBD1 (6 bases). V lost 3 bases to trimming and J lost 3 bases, with 17 bases between them. Germline lookup yields CDR1 SGHTA and CDR2 FQGTGA. The CDR3 runs to 16 residues. The CDR3 DNA sequence: TGTGCCAGCAGCTTCTCCCCAGGGGAGGGTTACACTGAAGCTTTCTTT. As protein: CASSFSPGEGYTEAFF.

This clone was counted once. V usage is TRBV28 and J usage is TRBJ2-4, with unresolved D. CDR3 length: 16 residues. Trimming removed 1 base at V and 0 bases at J, with 10 bases between. Per the germline V gene, CDR1 is MDHEN and CDR2 is SYDVKM. For the CDR3, the DNA is TGTGCCAGCAGTTTATTAGTGGAGCTAGCCAAAAACATTCAGTACTTC. The encoded protein is CASSLLVELAKNIQYF. Looking up the rest from reference TRBV28 and TRBJ2-4 gives the full variable domain: DVKVTQSSRYLVKRTGEKVFLECVQDMDHENMFWYRQDPGLGLRLIYFSYDVKMKEKGDIPEGYSVSREKKERFSLILESASTNQTSMYLCASSLLVELAKNIQYFGAGTRLSVL.

This chain joins TRBV5-1 and TRBJ1-1; 7 bases line up with TRBD1. The J segment lost 3 bases and the V segment lost 2 bases, leaving 1 base of the junction unmatched. The CDR3 is 13 residues long. From germline, CDR1 is SGHRS and CDR2 YFSETQ. The CDR3: CASSFTGDTEAFF. The CDR3 region has the DNA TGCGCCAGCAGCTTTACAGGGGACACTGAAGCTTTCTTT.

This clone was counted at least ten times. The chain is built from TRBV10-3 and TRBJ2-7; TRBD1 matches at 10 bases. Trimming removed 3 bases from V and 2 bases from J; junction bases left unmatched: 7. The length of the CDR3 is 16 residues. The germline V gene has CDR1 ENHRY and CDR2 SYGVKD. The CDR3 DNA is TGTGCCATCAGTGACGGGGGACAGGGGACGGCCTACGAGCAGTACTTC. Its translation: CAISDGGQGTAYEQYF.

Here the CDR3 reads CASSPWIAGEVYNEQFF. The DNA for the CDR3 is TGTGCCAGCAGCCCGTGGATAGCGGGAGAAGTGTACAATGAGCAGTTCTTC. V gene TRBV5-6 combines with J gene TRBJ2-1; TRBD2 aligns across 9 bases. CDR1 and CDR2 from the germline V gene are SGHDT and YYEEEE. CDR3 length: 17 amino acids. The ends lost 4 bases at V and 4 bases at J; junction bases unmatched: 12.